A single sample is the source of the 27 T cell receptor beta chains below, sequenced in a study of CD8 T cells in Susac syndrome. Random hexamers were used to reverse transcribe the RNA input (0.5 to 1 ug). TCRdb reprocessed the immunoSEQ multiplex PCR reads via MiXCR and lists one record per CDR3 protein. The profile shows around 150,000 distinct CDR3 sequences, 90% to 95% of them singletons. The sequenced sample was CD4+ T cells from PBMCs. Receptors originate from a human donor with multiple sclerosis.

The chain recombines TRBV7-9 with TRBJ2-1; weak D call: TRBD1 (6 bases). The CDR3 loop spans 14 amino acids. The V gene's germline CDR1 is SEHNR and CDR2 FQNEAQ (reference sequence). Between the trimmed V and J ends, which lost 6 bases and 5 bases, there was a span of 14 bases. CDR3 loop: CASRYGQSNNEQFF. The CDR3 DNA reads TGTGCCAGCAGATACGGACAGTCGAACAATGAGCAGTTCTTC.

The chain uses TRBV2 and TRBJ2-7; 8 nucleotides agree with TRBD1. This CDR3 spans 14 amino acids. CDR1 is SNHLY, CDR2 FYNNEI, per germline. V shed 6 bases, J shed 1 base, and the junction held 5 bases outside the gene matches. The CDR3 nucleotides read TGTGCCAGCAGACCGGGACAGGCATCCTACGAGCAGTACTTC. The encoded protein is CASRPGQASYEQYF. The full variable domain, in which reference TRBV2 and TRBJ2-7 provide the parts outside the CDR3, is EPEVTQTPSHQVTQMGQEVILRCVPISNHLYFYWYRQILGQKVEFLVSFYNNEISEKSEIFDDQFSVERPDGSNFTLKIRSTKLEDSAMYFCASRPGQASYEQYFGPGTRLTVT.

The chain is built from TRBV20-1 and TRBJ1-1; tentatively, D is TRBD1 (5 bases). Germline assignment: CDR1 DFQATT and CDR2 SNEGSKA (reference sequence). The germline V and J ends were trimmed by 4 bases and 11 bases, with 14 bases remaining between them. The CDR3 is 11 amino acids. This chain's CDR3 is CSAMWQGSAFF. The CDR3 DNA follows: TGCAGTGCTATGTGGCAGGGATCGGCTTTCTTT.

This sequence joins TRBV28 and TRBJ1-4; D is uncertain. The CDR3 sequence is 13 residues long. Deletions cut 5 bases from V and 5 bases from J, with 9 bases between. The germline V gene encodes CDR1 MDHEN and CDR2 SYDVKM. The CDR3 here is CASSLPLNEKLFF. CDR3 nucleotides: TGTGCCAGCAGTCTACCACTAAATGAAAAACTGTTTTTT.

The gene calls are TRBV29-1 and TRBJ2-7; tentative D call: TRBD2 (7 bases). Germline lookup yields CDR1 SQVTM and CDR2 ANQGSEA. CDR3 length: 15 residues. V lost 1 base, J lost 4 bases, and 17 bases lay in between. CDR3 region: CSVEALPGGGYEQYF. For the CDR3, the DNA is TGCAGCGTTGAAGCCCTACCGGGGGGCGGGTACGAGCAGTACTTC.

This chain links TRBV13 with TRBJ2-1, with 8 bases matching TRBD2. J gave up 6 bases and V 5 bases, and 6 bases lay outside the gene matches. CDR3 length equals 14 residues. Germline CDR1 and CDR2: PRHDT and FYEKMQ (reference sequence). CDR3 sequence reads: CASSRGLAVNEQFF. In DNA form, the CDR3 reads TGTGCCAGCAGCCGCGGACTAGCAGTCAATGAGCAGTTCTTC. Filled out from reference TRBV13 and TRBJ2-1, the complete variable domain reads AAGVIQSPRHLIKEKRETATLKCYPIPRHDTVYWYQQGPGQDPQFLISFYEKMQSDKGSIPDRFSAQQFSDYHSELNMSSLELGDSALYFCASSRGLAVNEQFFGPGTRLTVL.

The chain uses TRBV3-1 and TRBJ1-2, with 7 bases lining up with TRBD1. Germline V gives CDR1 LGHDT, CDR2 YNNKEL (reference sequence). V lost 0 bases to trimming and J lost 3 bases; unmatched junction nucleotides: 1. CDR3 length equals 14 residues. The DNA of the CDR3 is TGTGCCAGCAGCCAAGAACAGGGGTACTATGGCTACACCTTC. Protein: CASSQEQGYYGYTF.

CDR3 coding DNA: TGCAGCCCCGACAGTGGCTACACCTTC. Residues: CSPDSGYTF. This chain joins TRBV29-1 and TRBJ1-2; D perhaps matches TRBD1 (5 bases). The germline V gene encodes CDR1 SQVTM and CDR2 ANQGSEA. The CDR3 is 9 residues long. The germline V and J ends were trimmed by 8 bases and 7 bases, with 8 bases remaining between them.

This clonotype is a singleton in its sample. This rearrangement joins TRBV2 to TRBJ2-5, with 12 positions matching TRBD2. This CDR3 comprises 14 residues. J lost 5 bases, V lost 7 bases, and 5 bases had no gene match. The germline V gene encodes CDR1 SNHLY and CDR2 FYNNEI. CDR3 DNA: TGTGCCAGCAAGGGGCTAGCGGGAGGGGAGACCCAGTACTTC. Amino acids: CASKGLAGGETQYF.

J is TRBJ2-3 and V is TRBV10-3, with a weak D call TRBD2 (6 bases). This CDR3 contains 15 residues. Germline values: CDR1 ENHRY, CDR2 SYGVKD. V was cut by 5 bases and J by 0 bases, with 12 bases left in between. The CDR3 here is CAISPDGTSTDTQYF. In nucleotides, the CDR3 is TGTGCCATCAGTCCTGACGGGACTAGCACAGATACGCAGTATTTT.

CDR3 bases: TGTGCCACCAGCCCCCTGGGCCGCGAGGAGCAGTACTTC. The encoded protein is CATSPLGREEQYF. The V gene is TRBV15, the J gene TRBJ2-7; D not certain. Trimming shortened V by 5 bases and J by 7 bases, and 15 bases separated the two germline ends. The V gene's germline CDR1 is LNHNV and CDR2 YYDKDF (reference sequence). The CDR3 length is 13 residues.

The chain uses TRBV20-1 and TRBJ2-4, with D possibly matching TRBD1 (9 bases). The V gene lost 6 bases and the J gene lost 3 bases, with 24 bases spanning the gap. CDR3 length equals 17 residues. Germline V gene sequence: CDR1 DFQATT, CDR2 SNEGSKA (reference sequence). The CDR3, as DNA: TGCAGTGCGACAGGGACAGGGACTAGGGTGGGCAAAAACATTCAGTACTTC. This sequence encodes CSATGTGTRVGKNIQYF.

The rearrangement uses TRBV29-1 and TRBJ2-7; 9 bases match TRBD1. The CDR3 sequence is 14 residues long. The ends lost 3 bases at V and 4 bases at J; junction bases unmatched: 7. From germline, CDR1 is SQVTM and CDR2 ANQGSEA. The CDR3 protein is CSVEGQGVGYEQYF. The CDR3 region has the DNA TGCAGCGTTGAGGGACAGGGCGTAGGGTACGAGCAGTACTTC.

The V call is TRBV5-1, the J call TRBJ1-2; no firm D call. The V and J ends lost 3 bases and 7 bases respectively, with 10 bases between them. In germline, CDR1 is SGHRS, CDR2 YFSETQ. This CDR3 is built from 12 residues. The CDR3, as DNA: TGCGCCAGCAGCTCGGCAGGTGTTGGCTACACCTTC. It encodes CASSSAGVGYTF. Looking up the rest from reference TRBV5-1 and TRBJ1-2 gives the full variable domain: KAGVTQTPRYLIKTRGQQVTLSCSPISGHRSVSWYQQTPGQGLQFLFEYFSETQRNKGNFPGRFSGRQFSNSRSEMNVSTLELGDSALYLCASSSAGVGYTFGSGTRLTVV.

The chain links TRBV25-1 to TRBJ2-5; possible D gene TRBD2, 5 bases. The CDR3 is 12 amino acids. Trimming removed 3 bases at V and 4 bases at J, with 6 bases between. CDR1 MGHDK and CDR2 SYGVNS come from the germline V gene. CDR3 sequence: CASSEAGETQYF. DNA for the CDR3: TGTGCCAGCAGTGAGGCGGGAGAGACCCAGTACTTC.

The chain has TRBV6-5 and TRBJ2-4; D gene uncertain. The germline V gene has CDR1 MNHEY and CDR2 SVGAGI. This CDR3 has 16 amino acids. Trimming removed 0 bases from V and 0 bases from J, with 9 bases in between. The CDR3 sequence: CASSYSSLIAKNIQYF. CDR3 DNA sequence: TGTGCCAGCAGTTACTCATCGCTGATAGCCAAAAACATTCAGTACTTC.

The chain links TRBV27 to TRBJ2-1; TRBD2 is a possible D gene (6 bases). V was pared by 6 bases and J by 6 bases, with 18 bases between. CDR3 size: 15 residues. CDR1 and CDR2 from the germline V gene are MNHEY and SMNVEV (reference sequence). The CDR3 protein is CASSSPGLEINEQFF. Written as DNA, the CDR3 is TGTGCCAGCAGCTCCCCGGGACTGGAGATCAATGAGCAGTTCTTC.

The chain carries TRBV29-1 and TRBJ2-7; D unclear. CDR1 SQVTM and CDR2 ANQGSEA come from the germline V gene. V was clipped by 1 base and J by 5 bases, with 12 bases between them. The CDR3 spans 13 residues. DNA for the CDR3: TGCAGCGTTGAAGGGGCAGGTCGCCACGAGCAGTACTTC. Protein: CSVEGAGRHEQYF.

The chain combines TRBV20-1 with TRBJ2-7; either TRBD1 or TRBD2 may supply D (5 bases each). The germline V and J ends were trimmed by 6 bases and 0 bases, with 12 bases remaining between them. The CDR3 loop spans 13 amino acids. Per germline, CDR1 DFQATT and CDR2 SNEGSKA (reference sequence). CDR3 sequence reads: CSALGESSYEQYF. The CDR3 DNA is TGCAGTGCCCTGGGGGAGAGCTCCTACGAGCAGTACTTC.

The V call is TRBV15, the J call TRBJ2-7, with D unresolved. The CDR3 length is 13 residues. Trimming pared 0 bases from V and 2 bases from J, leaving 5 bases between. Germline CDR1 reads LNHNV; CDR2 reads YYDKDF (reference sequence). CDR3 in amino acids: CATSRESTYEQYF. The CDR3 bases are TGTGCCACCAGCAGAGAATCCACCTACGAGCAGTACTTC.

This sequence joins TRBV6-2 or TRBV6-3 and TRBJ1-2; 7 bases map to TRBD1. V shed 8 bases, J shed 6 bases, and the junction held 9 bases outside the gene matches. The CDR3 sequence is 13 residues long. Germline V gene sequence: CDR1 MNHEY, CDR2 SVGEGT. The chain's CDR3 is CASGRQGENGYTF. The CDR3 nucleotides are TGTGCCAGCGGAAGACAGGGTGAAAATGGCTACACCTTC.

The V and J genes are TRBV3-1 and TRBJ1-2; possible D gene TRBD1, 6 bases. The V end was cut by 1 base, the J end by 5 bases, with 14 bases between. The CDR3 runs to 15 residues. Germline V lookup: CDR1 LGHDT, CDR2 YNNKEL (reference sequence). The CDR3 DNA follows: TGTGCCAGCAGCCAAGTGGTGGGGGCAGTTTATGGCTACACCTTC. It translates to CASSQVVGAVYGYTF.

The chain joins TRBV12-3 or TRBV12-4 to TRBJ2-5; D perhaps matches TRBD1 (6 bases). CDR3 length equals 13 residues. Trimming left V 6 bases short and J 11 bases short, with 19 bases between. In nucleotides, the CDR3 is TGTGCCAGCAGCCGCACGGAGACAGGACCTCAGTACTTC. This translates into CASSRTETGPQYF.

This chain uses TRBV20-1 with TRBJ2-7; D is ambiguous. From germline, CDR1 is DFQATT and CDR2 SNEGSKA (reference sequence). The CDR3 is 12 amino acids. V was clipped by 3 bases and J by 2 bases, with 8 bases between them. The CDR3 spells CSASNSPYEQYF. DNA of the CDR3: TGCAGTGCTAGTAACTCACCCTACGAGCAGTACTTC.

This clonotype was found once. This chain links TRBV25-1 with TRBJ1-2; perhaps TRBD1 as D (5 bases). The ends were cut back, 3 bases at V and 8 bases at J, with 13 bases in the middle. The CDR3 consists of 13 residues. Germline V gives CDR1 MGHDK, CDR2 SYGVNS. This CDR3 reads CASSEPRAGGYTF. The CDR3 DNA is TGTGCCAGCAGTGAGCCCAGGGCGGGGGGCTACACCTTC.

The V and J genes are TRBV25-1 and TRBJ2-5; 7 positions agree with TRBD2. Trimming took 1 base from V and 4 from J; bases not matched to a gene: 0. The CDR3 is 13 amino acids. Germline lookup yields CDR1 MGHDK and CDR2 SYGVNS. This CDR3 reads CASSEWGGETQYF. The CDR3 DNA reads TGTGCCAGCAGTGAATGGGGGGGAGAGACCCAGTACTTC.

This chain uses TRBV18 with TRBJ1-1, with 7 bases aligning to TRBD1. V gave up 6 bases and J gave up 8 bases; unmatched junction bases: 12. The CDR3 consists of 14 residues. Germline CDR1 reads KGHSH; CDR2 reads LQKENI. This CDR3 reads CASSSFPTGTEAFF. DNA of the CDR3: TGTGCCAGCTCCTCCTTCCCGACAGGGACCGAAGCTTTCTTT. The full variable domain, rest sourced from reference TRBV18 and TRBJ1-1, is NAGVMQNPRHLVRRRGQEARLRCSPMKGHSHVYWYRQLPEEGLKFMVYLQKENIIDESGMPKERFSAEFPKEGPSILRIQQVVRGDSAAYFCASSSFPTGTEAFFGQGTRLTVV.